These T cell receptor beta chains were read from a single sample in a study of blood T cell repertoires in COVID-19. Here immunoSEQ multiplex PCR was the method, and the copy in TCRdb shows in-frame clones only, minus some. The repertoire holds 150,000 to 200,000 clones, with over 80% as singletons. Sequenced: peripheral blood. The receptors stem from a woman aged 80 or older with active or convalescent COVID-19. Each CDR3 is given with its conserved first and last residue. The D gene is left open where the match is weak. Clone size is given for some rows only: seen once, a few or many times, or a class if the clone is expanded.

cdr3_length,clone_size,j_call,v_call,d_call,cdr3_aa,cdr3_nt
14,-,TRBJ2-3,TRBV2,-,CASRRTASTDTQYF,TGTGCCAGCAGGAGGACAGCTAGCACAGATACGCAGTATTTT
15,once,TRBJ2-3,TRBV3-1/TRBV3-2,TRBD1,CASSTRDRWRDTQYF,TGTGCCAGCAGCACCCGGGACAGGTGGCGAGATACGCAGTATTTT
13,-,TRBJ2-2,TRBV27,-,CASSPWTDGELFF,TGTGCCAGCAGTCCCTGGACAGACGGGGAGCTGTTTTTT
14,-,TRBJ1-1,TRBV6-5,-,CASMLGWVEAEAFF,TGTGCCAGCATGTTGGGTTGGGTTGAGGCTGAAGCTTTCTTT
15,-,TRBJ2-7,TRBV7-2,TRBD1,CASSLSDRVVYEQYF,TGTGCCAGCAGCCTCTCGGACAGGGTGGTCTACGAGCAGTACTTC
13,-,TRBJ1-5,TRBV19,TRBD1,CAGSGTGDQPQHF,TGTGCCGGGTCCGGGACAGGGGATCAGCCCCAGCATTTT
13,-,TRBJ1-2,TRBV2,TRBD1,CASGGQTNYGYTF,TGTGCCTCAGGGGGGCAGACGAACTATGGCTACACCTTC
12,-,TRBJ2-1,TRBV5-1,-,CASSFQGGEQFF,TGCGCCAGCAGCTTCCAGGGGGGTGAGCAGTTCTTC
14,-,TRBJ2-3,TRBV15,-,CATSRDRGSDTQYF,TGTGCCACCAGCAGAGATCGGGGGTCCGATACGCAGTATTTT
14,-,TRBJ1-6,TRBV18,-,CASSPRQDNSPLHF,TGTGCCAGCTCACCACGACAGGATAATTCACCCCTCCACTTT
13,-,TRBJ1-1,TRBV12-3/TRBV12-4,-,CASSLAPVIEAFF,TGTGCCAGCAGTTTAGCCCCAGTAATAGAAGCTTTCTTT
20,-,TRBJ2-3,TRBV27,TRBD2,CASSPGTSGGPLPSTDTQYF,TGTGCCAGCAGTCCTGGGACTAGCGGGGGACCCCTACCTAGCACAGATACGCAGTATTTT
19,-,TRBJ2-3,TRBV5-4,TRBD2,CASSSGLAGGSGGGDTQYF,TGTGCCAGCAGCTCGGGACTAGCGGGGGGCTCCGGTGGGGGAGATACGCAGTATTTT
14,-,TRBJ1-5,TRBV30,TRBD1,CAWSAQGAGQPQHF,TGTGCCTGGAGCGCACAGGGGGCCGGTCAGCCCCAGCATTTT
16,-,TRBJ2-5,TRBV24-1,-,CATSDFRDLNQETQYF,TGTGCCACCAGTGATTTCCGGGACTTAAACCAAGAGACCCAGTACTTC
16,-,TRBJ1-1,TRBV4-1,-,CASSQDVRGVRTEAFF,TGCGCCAGCAGCCAAGACGTTCGGGGGGTTCGAACTGAAGCTTTCTTT
14,-,TRBJ1-5,TRBV7-2,-,CASSPGRGSQPQHF,TGTGCCAGCAGCCCCGGCAGGGGAAGTCAGCCCCAGCATTTT
14,-,TRBJ1-2,TRBV18,TRBD1,CASSPTTGVDGYTF,TGTGCCAGCTCACCGACAACAGGGGTGGATGGCTACACCTTC
15,-,TRBJ2-2,TRBV19,TRBD1,CASLLQGANTGELFF,TGTGCCAGCCTCCTGCAGGGGGCGAACACCGGGGAGCTGTTTTTT
14,-,TRBJ2-4,TRBV4-3,-,CASSLQGSKNIQYF,TGCGCCAGCAGCCTTCAGGGGTCCAAAAACATTCAGTACTTC
16,-,TRBJ2-1,TRBV18,TRBD2,CASSPSLAEAYNEQFF,TGTGCCAGCTCACCTAGCCTAGCGGAGGCCTACAATGAGCAGTTCTTC
12,-,TRBJ2-2,TRBV6-5,-,CASSYGPDKLFF,TGTGCCAGCAGTTACGGGCCAGATAAGCTGTTTTTT